This TCR beta chain was documented in a study of CD8 T cells in Susac syndrome. When the RNA was reverse transcribed, random hexamers were used with an input of about 0.5 to 1 ug. TCRdb passed the immunoSEQ multiplex PCR reads through MiXCR, listing each CDR3 protein once. The data contain roughly 220,000 distinct CDR3 sequences, around 93% of them singletons. CD8+ and CD4+ blood T cells underwent TCR beta sequencing. Trimming shortened V by 6 bases and J by 2 bases, and 17 bases separated the two germline ends. The CDR3 loop spans 15 amino acids. The sequence derives from a human donor with Susac syndrome. The chain joins TRBV12-3 or TRBV12-4 to TRBJ2-7; TRBD2 is a possible D gene (6 bases). Sequencing was carried out using CD4+ T cells from PBMCs. The DNA of the CDR3 is TGTGCCAGCAGGACTGCGGGGCAAGGTCCCTACGAGCAGTACTTC. It codes for CASRTAGQGPYEQYF.